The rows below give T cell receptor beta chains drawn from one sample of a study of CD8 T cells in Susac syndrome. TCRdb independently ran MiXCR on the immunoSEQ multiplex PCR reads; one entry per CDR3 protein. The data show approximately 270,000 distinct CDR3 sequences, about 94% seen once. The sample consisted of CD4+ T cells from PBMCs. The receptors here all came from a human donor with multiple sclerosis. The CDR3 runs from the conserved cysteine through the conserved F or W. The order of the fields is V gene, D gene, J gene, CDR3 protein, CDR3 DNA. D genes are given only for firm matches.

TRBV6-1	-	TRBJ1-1	CASTSPGVLRNTEAFF	TGTGCCAGCACCTCTCCCGGGGTTTTACGGAACACTGAAGCTTTCTTT
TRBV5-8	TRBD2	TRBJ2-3	CASSLGTSGGWYTQYF	TGTGCCAGCAGCTTGGGGACTAGCGGAGGATGGTATACGCAGTATTTT
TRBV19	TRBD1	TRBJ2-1	CASNRQGAYNEQFF	TGTGCCAGTAATAGACAGGGGGCCTACAATGAGCAGTTCTTC
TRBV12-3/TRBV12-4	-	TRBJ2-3	CASREGSRPDTQYF	TGTGCCAGCAGGGAGGGATCGCGCCCAGATACGCAGTATTTT
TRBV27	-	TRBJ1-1	CASSPPGRTEAFF	TGTGCCAGCAGTCCCCCAGGGAGAACTGAAGCTTTCTTT
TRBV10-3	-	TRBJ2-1	CATTGSRQDEQFF	TGTGCCACCACGGGCAGCCGGCAGGATGAGCAGTTCTTC
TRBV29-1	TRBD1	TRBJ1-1	CSVLDRGLHTEAFF	TGCAGCGTGTTAGACAGGGGCCTACACACTGAAGCTTTCTTT
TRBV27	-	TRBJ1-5	CASRSQPGATNGPQHF	TGTGCCAGCAGGAGTCAGCCAGGGGCCACAAACGGGCCCCAGCATTTT
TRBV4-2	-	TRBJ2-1	CASSQGLNSEQFF	TGTGCCAGCAGCCAAGGCCTTAACAGTGAGCAGTTCTTC
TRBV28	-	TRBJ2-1	CATGGTAETYNEQFF	TGTGCCACCGGCGGGACTGCTGAAACCTACAATGAGCAGTTCTTC
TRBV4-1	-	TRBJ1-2	CASSQVGSYGYTF	TGCGCCAGCAGCCAAGTGGGTTCCTATGGCTACACCTTC